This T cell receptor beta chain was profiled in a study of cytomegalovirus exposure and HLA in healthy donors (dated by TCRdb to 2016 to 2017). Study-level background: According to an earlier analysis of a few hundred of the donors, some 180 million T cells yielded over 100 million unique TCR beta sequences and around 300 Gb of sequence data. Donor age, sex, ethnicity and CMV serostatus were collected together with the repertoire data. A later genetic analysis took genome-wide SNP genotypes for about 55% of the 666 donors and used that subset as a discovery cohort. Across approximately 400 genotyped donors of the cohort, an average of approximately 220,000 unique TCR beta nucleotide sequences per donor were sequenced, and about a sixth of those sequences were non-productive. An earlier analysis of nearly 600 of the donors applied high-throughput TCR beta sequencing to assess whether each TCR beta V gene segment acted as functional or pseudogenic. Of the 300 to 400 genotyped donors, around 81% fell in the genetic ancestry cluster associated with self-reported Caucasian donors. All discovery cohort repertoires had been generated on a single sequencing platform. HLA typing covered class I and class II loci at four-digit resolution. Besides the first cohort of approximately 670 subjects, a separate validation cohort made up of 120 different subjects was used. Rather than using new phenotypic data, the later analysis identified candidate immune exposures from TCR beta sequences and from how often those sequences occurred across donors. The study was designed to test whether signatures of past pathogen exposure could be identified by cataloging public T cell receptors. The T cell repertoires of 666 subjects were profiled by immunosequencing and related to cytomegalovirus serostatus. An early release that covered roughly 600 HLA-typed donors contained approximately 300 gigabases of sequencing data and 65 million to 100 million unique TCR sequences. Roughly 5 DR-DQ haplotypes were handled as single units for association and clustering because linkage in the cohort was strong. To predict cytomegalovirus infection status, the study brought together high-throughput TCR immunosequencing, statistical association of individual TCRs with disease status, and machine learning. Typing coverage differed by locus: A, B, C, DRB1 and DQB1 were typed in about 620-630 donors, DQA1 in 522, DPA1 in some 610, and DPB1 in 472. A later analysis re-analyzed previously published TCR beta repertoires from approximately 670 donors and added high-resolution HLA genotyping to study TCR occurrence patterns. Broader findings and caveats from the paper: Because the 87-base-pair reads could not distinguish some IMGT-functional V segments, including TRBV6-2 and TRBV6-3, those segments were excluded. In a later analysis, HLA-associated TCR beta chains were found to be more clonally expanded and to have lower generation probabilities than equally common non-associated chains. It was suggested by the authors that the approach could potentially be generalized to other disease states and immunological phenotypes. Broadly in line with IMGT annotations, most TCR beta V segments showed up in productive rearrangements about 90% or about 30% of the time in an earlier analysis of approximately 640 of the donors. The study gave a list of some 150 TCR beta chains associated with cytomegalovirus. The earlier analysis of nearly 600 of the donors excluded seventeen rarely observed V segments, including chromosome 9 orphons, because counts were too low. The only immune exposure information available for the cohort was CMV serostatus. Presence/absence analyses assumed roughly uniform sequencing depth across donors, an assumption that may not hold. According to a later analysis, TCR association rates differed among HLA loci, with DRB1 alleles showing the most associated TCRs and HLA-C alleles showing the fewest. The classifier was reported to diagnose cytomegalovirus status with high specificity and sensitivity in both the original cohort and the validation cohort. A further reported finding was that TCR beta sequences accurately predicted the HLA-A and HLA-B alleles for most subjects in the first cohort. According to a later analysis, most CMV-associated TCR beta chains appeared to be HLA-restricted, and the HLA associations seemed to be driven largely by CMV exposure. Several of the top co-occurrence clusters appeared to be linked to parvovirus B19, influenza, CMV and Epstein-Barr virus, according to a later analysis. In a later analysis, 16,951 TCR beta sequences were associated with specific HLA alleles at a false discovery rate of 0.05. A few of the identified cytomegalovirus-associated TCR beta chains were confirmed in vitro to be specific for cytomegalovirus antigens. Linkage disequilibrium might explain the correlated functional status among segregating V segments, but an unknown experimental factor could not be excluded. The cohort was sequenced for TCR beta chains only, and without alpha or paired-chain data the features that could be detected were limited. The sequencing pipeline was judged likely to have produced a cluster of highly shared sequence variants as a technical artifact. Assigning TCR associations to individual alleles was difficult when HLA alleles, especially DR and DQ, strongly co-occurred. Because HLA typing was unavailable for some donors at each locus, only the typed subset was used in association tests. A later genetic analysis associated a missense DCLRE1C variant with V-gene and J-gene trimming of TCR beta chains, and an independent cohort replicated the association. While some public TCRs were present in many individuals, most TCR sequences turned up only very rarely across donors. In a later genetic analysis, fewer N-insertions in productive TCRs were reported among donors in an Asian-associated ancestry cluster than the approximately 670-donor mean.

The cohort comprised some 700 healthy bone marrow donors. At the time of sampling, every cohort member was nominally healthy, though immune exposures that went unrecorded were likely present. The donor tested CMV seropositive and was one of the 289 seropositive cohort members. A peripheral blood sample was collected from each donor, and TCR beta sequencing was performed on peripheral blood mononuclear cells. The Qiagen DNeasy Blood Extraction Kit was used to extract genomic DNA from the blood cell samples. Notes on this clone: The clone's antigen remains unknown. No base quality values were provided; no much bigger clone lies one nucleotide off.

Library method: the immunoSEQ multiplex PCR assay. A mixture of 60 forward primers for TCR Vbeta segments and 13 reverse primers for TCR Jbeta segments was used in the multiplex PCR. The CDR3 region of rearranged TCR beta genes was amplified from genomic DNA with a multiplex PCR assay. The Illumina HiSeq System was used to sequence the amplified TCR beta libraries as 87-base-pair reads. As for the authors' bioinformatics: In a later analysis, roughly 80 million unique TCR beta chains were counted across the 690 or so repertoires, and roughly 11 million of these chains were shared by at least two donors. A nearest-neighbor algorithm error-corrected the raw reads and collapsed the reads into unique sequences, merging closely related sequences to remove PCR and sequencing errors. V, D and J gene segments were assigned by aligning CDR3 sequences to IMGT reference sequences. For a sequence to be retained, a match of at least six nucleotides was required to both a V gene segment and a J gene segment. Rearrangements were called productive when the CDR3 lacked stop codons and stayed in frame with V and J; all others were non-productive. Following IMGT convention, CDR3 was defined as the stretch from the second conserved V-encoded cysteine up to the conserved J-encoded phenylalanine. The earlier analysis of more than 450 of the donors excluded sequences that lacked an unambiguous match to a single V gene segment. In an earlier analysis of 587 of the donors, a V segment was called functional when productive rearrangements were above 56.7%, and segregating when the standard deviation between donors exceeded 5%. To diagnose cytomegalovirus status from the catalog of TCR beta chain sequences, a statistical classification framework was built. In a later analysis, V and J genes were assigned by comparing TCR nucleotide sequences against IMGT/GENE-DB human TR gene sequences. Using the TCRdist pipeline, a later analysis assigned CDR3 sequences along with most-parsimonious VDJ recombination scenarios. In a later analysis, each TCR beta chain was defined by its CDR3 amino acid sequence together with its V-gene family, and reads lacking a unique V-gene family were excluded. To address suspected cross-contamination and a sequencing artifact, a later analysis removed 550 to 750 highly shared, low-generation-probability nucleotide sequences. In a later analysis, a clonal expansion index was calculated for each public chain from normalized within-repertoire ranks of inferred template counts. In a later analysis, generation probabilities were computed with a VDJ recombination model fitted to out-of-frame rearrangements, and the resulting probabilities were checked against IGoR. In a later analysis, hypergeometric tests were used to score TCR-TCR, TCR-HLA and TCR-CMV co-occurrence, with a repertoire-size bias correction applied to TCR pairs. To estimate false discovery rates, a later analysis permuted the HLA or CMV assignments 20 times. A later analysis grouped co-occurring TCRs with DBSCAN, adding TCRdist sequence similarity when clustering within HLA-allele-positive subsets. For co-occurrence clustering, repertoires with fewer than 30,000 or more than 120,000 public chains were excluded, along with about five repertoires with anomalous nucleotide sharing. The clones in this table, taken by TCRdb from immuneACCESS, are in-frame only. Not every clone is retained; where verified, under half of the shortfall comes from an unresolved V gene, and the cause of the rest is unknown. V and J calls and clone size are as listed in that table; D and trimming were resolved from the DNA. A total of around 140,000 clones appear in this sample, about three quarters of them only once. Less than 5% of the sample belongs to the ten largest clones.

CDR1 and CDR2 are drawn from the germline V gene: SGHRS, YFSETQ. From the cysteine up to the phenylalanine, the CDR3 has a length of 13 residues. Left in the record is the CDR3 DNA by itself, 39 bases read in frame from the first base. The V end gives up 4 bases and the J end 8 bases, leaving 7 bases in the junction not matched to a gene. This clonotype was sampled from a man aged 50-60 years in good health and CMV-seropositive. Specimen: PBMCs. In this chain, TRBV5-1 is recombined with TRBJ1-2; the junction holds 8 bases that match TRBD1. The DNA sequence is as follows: TGCGCCAGCAGCGGCAGGGGGCTGGAGGGCTACACCTTC. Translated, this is CASSGRGLEGYTF.